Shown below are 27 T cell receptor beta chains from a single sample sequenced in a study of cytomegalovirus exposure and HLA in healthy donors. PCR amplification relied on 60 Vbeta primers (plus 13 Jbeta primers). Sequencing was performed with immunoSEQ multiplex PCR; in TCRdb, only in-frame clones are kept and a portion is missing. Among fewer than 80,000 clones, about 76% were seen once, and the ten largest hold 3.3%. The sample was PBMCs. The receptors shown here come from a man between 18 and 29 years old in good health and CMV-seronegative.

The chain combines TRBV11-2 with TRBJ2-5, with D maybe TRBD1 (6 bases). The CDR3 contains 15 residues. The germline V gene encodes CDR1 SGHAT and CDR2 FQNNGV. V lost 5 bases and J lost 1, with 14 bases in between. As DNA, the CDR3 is TGTGCCAGCAGCCAAGGAGCCAGGGGCCAAGAGACCCAGTACTTC. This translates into CASSQGARGQETQYF.

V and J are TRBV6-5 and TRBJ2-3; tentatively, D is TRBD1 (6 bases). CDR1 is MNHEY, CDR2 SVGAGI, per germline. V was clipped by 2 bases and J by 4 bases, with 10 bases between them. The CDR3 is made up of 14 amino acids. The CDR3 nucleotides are TGTGCCAGCAGTTACGCGTCAGGGGCAGATACGCAGTATTTT. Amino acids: CASSYASGADTQYF.

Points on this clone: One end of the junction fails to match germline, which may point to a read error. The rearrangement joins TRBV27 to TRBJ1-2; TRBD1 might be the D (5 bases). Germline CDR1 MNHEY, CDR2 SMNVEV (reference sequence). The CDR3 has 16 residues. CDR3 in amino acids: CASSLYPTDLNYGYTF. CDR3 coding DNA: TGTGCCAGCAGCTTATACCCGACAGATCTAAACTATGGCTACACCTTC.

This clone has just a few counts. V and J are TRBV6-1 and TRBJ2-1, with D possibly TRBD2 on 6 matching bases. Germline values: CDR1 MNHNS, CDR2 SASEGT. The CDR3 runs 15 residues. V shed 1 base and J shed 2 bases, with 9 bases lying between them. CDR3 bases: TGTGCCAGCAGTGAAGGGCCGGGGGCCTACAATGAGCAGTTCTTC. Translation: CASSEGPGAYNEQFF.

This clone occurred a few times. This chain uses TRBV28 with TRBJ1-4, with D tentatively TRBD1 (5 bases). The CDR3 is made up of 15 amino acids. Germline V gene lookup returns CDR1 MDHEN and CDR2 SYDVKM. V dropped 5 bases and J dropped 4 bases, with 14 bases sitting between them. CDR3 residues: CASSLLQAINEKLFF. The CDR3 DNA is TGTGCCAGCAGTCTCCTACAGGCCATTAATGAAAAACTGTTTTTT.

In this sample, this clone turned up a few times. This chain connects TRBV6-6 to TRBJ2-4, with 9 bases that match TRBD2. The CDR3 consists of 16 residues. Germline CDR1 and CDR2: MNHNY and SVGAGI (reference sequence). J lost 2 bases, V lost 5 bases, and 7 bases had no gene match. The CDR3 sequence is CASSPGGGASKNIQYF. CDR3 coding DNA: TGTGCCAGCAGTCCCGGCGGGGGGGCGTCCAAAAACATTCAGTACTTC.

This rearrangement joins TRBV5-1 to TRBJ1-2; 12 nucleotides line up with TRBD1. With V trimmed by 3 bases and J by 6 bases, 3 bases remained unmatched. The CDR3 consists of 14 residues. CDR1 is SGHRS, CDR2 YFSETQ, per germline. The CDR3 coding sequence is TGCGCCAGCAGCTCGGGACAGGGGGCAGATGGCTACACCTTC. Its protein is CASSSGQGADGYTF.

The CDR3 bases are TGTGCCATCAGTGAGTATCCAGGCGATTGGCAGTACTTC. Its protein is CAISEYPGDWQYF. This chain connects TRBV10-3 to TRBJ2-7; D ambiguous. Germline-derived CDR1 and CDR2 are ENHRY and SYGVKD. The CDR3 length is 13 residues. Trimming took 1 base from V and 9 from J, leaving 13 bases between them.

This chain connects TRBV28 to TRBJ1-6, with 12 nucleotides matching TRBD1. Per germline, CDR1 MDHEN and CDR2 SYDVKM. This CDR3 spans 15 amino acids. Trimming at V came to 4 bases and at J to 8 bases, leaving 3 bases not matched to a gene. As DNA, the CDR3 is TGTGCCAGCAGTTGGAGGGACAGGGGGCATTCACCCCTCCACTTT. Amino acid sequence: CASSWRDRGHSPLHF.

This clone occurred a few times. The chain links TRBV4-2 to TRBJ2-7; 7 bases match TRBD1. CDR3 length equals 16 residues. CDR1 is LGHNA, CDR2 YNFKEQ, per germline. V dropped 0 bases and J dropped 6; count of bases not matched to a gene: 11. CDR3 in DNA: TGTGCCAGCAGCCAAGATCTGAGGGGGCTAAGCTCCGAGCAGTACTTC. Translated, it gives CASSQDLRGLSSEQYF.

The CDR3 DNA follows: TGTGCCAGCAGCTCGGAGGGTTTTAATTCACCCCTCCACTTT. This sequence encodes CASSSEGFNSPLHF. The chain combines TRBV5-8 with TRBJ1-6; D not certain. The CDR3 sequence is 14 residues long. Trimming left V 3 bases short and J 6 bases short, with 10 bases between. Germline CDR1 reads SGHTS; CDR2 reads YDEGEE. Full variable domain (missing parts from reference TRBV5-8 and TRBJ1-6): EAGVTQSPTHLIKTRGQQATLRCSPISGHTSVYWYQQALGLGLQFLLWYDEGEERNRGNFPPRFSGRQFPNYSSELNVNALELEDSALYLCASSSEGFNSPLHFGNGTRLTVT.

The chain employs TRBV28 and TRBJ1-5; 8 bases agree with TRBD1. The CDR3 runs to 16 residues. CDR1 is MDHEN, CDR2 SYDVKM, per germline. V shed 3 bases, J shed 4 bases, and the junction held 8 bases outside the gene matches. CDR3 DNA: TGTGCCAGCAGTTTTCCTTTGACAGGGGCTAATCAGCCCCAGCATTTT. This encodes CASSFPLTGANQPQHF.

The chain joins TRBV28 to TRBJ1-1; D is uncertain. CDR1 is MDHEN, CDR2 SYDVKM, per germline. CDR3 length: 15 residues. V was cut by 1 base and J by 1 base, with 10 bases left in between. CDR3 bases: TGTGCCAGCAGTTTATTAAAGGGAGGGAACACTGAAGCTTTCTTT. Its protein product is CASSLLKGGNTEAFF.

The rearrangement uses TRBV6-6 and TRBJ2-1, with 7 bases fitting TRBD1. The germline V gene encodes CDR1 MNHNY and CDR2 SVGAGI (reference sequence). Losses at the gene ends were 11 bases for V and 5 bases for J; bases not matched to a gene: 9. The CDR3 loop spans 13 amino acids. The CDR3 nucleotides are TGTGCCGTCCGGGACAGTGCCCACAATGAGCAGTTCTTC. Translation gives CAVRDSAHNEQFF.

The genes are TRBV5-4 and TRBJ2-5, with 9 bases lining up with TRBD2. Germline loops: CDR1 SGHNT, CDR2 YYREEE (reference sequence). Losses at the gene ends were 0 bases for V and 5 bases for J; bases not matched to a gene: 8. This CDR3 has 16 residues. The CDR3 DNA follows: TGTGCCAGCAGCTTGGCGGGTTTCGCGGGAGGGGAGACCCAGTACTTC. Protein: CASSLAGFAGGETQYF.

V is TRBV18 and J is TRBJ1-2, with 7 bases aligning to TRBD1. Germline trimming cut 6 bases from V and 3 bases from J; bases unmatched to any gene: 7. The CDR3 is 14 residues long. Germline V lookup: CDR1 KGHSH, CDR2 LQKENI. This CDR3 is CASSPQGVDYGYTF. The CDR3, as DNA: TGTGCCAGCTCCCCCCAGGGGGTGGACTATGGCTACACCTTC.

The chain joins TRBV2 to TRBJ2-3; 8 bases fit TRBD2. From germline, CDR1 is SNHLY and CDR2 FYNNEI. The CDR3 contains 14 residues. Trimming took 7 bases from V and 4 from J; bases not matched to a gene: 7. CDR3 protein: CASNRGLAADTQYF. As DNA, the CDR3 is TGTGCCAGCAACCGAGGACTAGCCGCAGATACGCAGTATTTT.

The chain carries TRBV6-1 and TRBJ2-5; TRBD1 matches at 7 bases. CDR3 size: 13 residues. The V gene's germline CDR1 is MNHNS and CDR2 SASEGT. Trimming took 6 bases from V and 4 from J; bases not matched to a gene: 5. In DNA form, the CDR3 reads TGTGCCAGCAGCACAGGGGAGAGAGAGACCCAGTACTTC. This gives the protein CASSTGERETQYF.

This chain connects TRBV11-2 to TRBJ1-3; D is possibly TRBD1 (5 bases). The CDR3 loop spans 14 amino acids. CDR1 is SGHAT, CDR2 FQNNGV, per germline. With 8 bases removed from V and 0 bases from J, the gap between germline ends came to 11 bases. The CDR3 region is CASSQGSSGNTIYF. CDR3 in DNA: TGTGCCAGCTCCCAGGGTAGCTCTGGAAACACCATATATTTT.

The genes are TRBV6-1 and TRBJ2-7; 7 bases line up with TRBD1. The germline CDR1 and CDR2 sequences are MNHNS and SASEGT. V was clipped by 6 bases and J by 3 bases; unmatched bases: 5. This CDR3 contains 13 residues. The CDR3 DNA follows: TGTGCCAGCAGGACCGACAGGGACTACGAGCAGTACTTC. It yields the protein CASRTDRDYEQYF.

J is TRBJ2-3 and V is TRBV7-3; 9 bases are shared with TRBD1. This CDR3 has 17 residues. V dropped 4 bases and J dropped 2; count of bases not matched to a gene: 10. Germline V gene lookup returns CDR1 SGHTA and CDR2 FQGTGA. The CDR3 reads CASSSTPQGASTDTQYF. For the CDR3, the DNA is TGTGCCAGCAGCTCGACGCCACAGGGGGCCTCCACAGATACGCAGTATTTT.

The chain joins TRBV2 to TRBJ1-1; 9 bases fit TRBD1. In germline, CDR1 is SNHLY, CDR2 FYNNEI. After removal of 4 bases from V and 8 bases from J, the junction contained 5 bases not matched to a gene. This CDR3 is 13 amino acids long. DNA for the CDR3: TGTGCCAGCAGTGCCCAGACAGGGGGGGAAGCTTTCTTT. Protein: CASSAQTGGEAFF. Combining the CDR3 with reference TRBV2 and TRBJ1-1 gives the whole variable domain EPEVTQTPSHQVTQMGQEVILRCVPISNHLYFYWYRQILGQKVEFLVSFYNNEISEKSEIFDDQFSVERPDGSNFTLKIRSTKLEDSAMYFCASSAQTGGEAFFGQGTRLTVV.

The chain's CDR3 is CASSDQTVQETQYF. CDR3 coding DNA: TGTGCCAGCAGTGATCAAACGGTACAAGAGACCCAGTACTTC. The chain links TRBV6-1 to TRBJ2-5; D call uncertain. CDR1 and CDR2 from the germline V gene are MNHNS and SASEGT. This CDR3 has 14 residues. V was clipped by 3 bases and J by 2 bases, with 10 bases between them.

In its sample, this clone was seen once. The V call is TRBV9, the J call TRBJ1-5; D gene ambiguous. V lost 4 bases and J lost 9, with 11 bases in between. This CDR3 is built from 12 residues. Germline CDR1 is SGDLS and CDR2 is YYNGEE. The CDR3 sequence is CASSPRLGPQHF. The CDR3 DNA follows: TGTGCCAGCAGCCCTAGGTTGGGGCCCCAGCATTTT.

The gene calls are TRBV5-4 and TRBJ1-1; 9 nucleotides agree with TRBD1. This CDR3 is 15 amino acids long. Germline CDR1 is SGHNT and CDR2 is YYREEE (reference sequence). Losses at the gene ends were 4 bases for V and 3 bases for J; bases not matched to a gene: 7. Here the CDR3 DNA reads TGTGCCAGCAGCGCCGGGACAGGGTTCGACACTGAAGCTTTCTTT. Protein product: CASSAGTGFDTEAFF. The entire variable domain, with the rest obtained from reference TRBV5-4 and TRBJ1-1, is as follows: ETGVTQSPTHLIKTRGQQVTLRCSSQSGHNTVSWYQQALGQGPQFIFQYYREEENGRGNFPPRFSGLQFPNYSSELNVNALELDDSALYLCASSAGTGFDTEAFFGQGTRLTVV.

The CDR3 DNA follows: TGTGCCATCAGTGAGTCTCTAGCGAAGGACATTCAGTACTTC. Translating gives CAISESLAKDIQYF. The chain joins TRBV10-3 to TRBJ2-4, with D maybe TRBD2 (6 bases). Germline V lookup: CDR1 ENHRY, CDR2 SYGVKD. The V end lost 0 bases, the J end lost 8 bases, and 11 bases lay between the germline ends. The CDR3 consists of 14 residues.

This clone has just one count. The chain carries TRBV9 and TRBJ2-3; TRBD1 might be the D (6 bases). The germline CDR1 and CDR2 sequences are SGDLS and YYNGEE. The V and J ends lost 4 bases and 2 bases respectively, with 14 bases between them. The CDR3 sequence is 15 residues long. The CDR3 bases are TGTGCCAGCAGCCCACAGGGATATAACACAGATACGCAGTATTTT. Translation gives CASSPQGYNTDTQYF.